The 25 T cell receptor beta chains reported below all come from one sample, sequenced in a study of blood T cell repertoires in COVID-19. The data were produced by immunoSEQ multiplex PCR, yet TCRdb's version contains in-frame clones alone and is incomplete. The sample includes just under 250,000 clones, more than 85% seen only once; the top ten take approximately 4.2%. The sample was PBMCs or T cells enriched from blood (not recorded which). All receptors come from a woman in her twenties or thirties who had recovered from COVID-19.

J is TRBJ1-5 and V is TRBV19; no clear D. V was pared by 3 bases and J by 0 bases, with 12 bases between. Germline CDR1 is LNHDA and CDR2 is SQIVND (reference sequence). This CDR3 has 16 amino acids. CDR3 DNA sequence: TGTGCCAGTAGTATTTCGGCACACTATAGCAATCAGCCCCAGCATTTT. The encoded protein is CASSISAHYSNQPQHF.

V usage is TRBV24-1 and J usage is TRBJ2-2, with a tentative D call TRBD2 (5 bases). This CDR3 has 12 residues. V was cut by 8 bases and J by 5 bases, with 8 bases left in between. The germline gives CDR1 KGHDR, CDR2 SFDVKD. The CDR3 loop reads CATKRGTGELFF. In DNA form, the CDR3 reads TGTGCCACCAAGCGAGGGACCGGGGAGCTGTTTTTT.

The chain employs TRBV6-2 or TRBV6-3 and TRBJ1-5, with D perhaps TRBD1 (5 bases). The CDR3 length is 15 residues. CDR1 and CDR2 from the germline V gene are MNHEY and SVGEGT. V gave up 1 base and J gave up 10 bases, with 17 bases separating them. CDR3 sequence (DNA): TGTGCCAGCAGTTACTTAAGCCAGGGAGGTCATCCCCAGCATTTT. Its translation: CASSYLSQGGHPQHF.

This chain connects TRBV2 to TRBJ1-2; the D is unclear. Germline assignment: CDR1 SNHLY and CDR2 FYNNEI. Trimming shortened V by 4 bases and J by 4 bases, and 10 bases separated the two germline ends. The CDR3 consists of 13 residues. Here the CDR3 reads CASSGDTFYGYTF. CDR3 sequence (DNA): TGTGCCAGCAGTGGAGACACCTTCTATGGCTACACCTTC. Full variable domain (outside the CDR3, taken from reference TRBV2 and TRBJ1-2): EPEVTQTPSHQVTQMGQEVILRCVPISNHLYFYWYRQILGQKVEFLVSFYNNEISEKSEIFDDQFSVERPDGSNFTLKIRSTKLEDSAMYFCASSGDTFYGYTFGSGTRLTVV.

The J gene is TRBJ2-3, the V gene TRBV27, with a possible D match to TRBD2 (6 bases). V was cut by 4 bases and J by 2 bases, with 16 bases left in between. This CDR3 is built from 16 residues. Germline-derived CDR1 and CDR2 are MNHEY and SMNVEV (reference sequence). This chain's CDR3 is CASSSPWRGNTDTQYF. As DNA, the CDR3 is TGTGCCAGCAGTTCTCCCTGGCGGGGAAACACAGATACGCAGTATTTT.

This chain links TRBV7-9 with TRBJ2-1; 12 bases map to TRBD2. This CDR3 is built from 15 residues. V dropped 5 bases and J dropped 9; count of bases not matched to a gene: 8. Per the germline V gene, CDR1 is SEHNR and CDR2 is FQNEAQ (reference sequence). The CDR3 loop reads CASSPWTSGKGEQFF. CDR3 in DNA: TGTGCCAGCAGCCCGTGGACTAGCGGGAAGGGTGAGCAGTTCTTC.

This clone showed up just once. J is TRBJ1-1 and V is TRBV7-9; D is perhaps TRBD1 (6 bases). V was trimmed by 4 bases and J by 4 bases, leaving 13 bases between them. CDR1 is SEHNR, CDR2 FQNEAQ, per germline (reference sequence). CDR3 length: 14 residues. CDR3 loop: CASSSGTSGTEAFF. CDR3 in DNA: TGTGCCAGCAGCTCCGGGACAAGTGGCACTGAAGCTTTCTTT.

J is TRBJ2-5 and V is TRBV7-2; the match to TRBD2 covers 7 bases. Germline CDR1 SGHTA, CDR2 FQGNSA. The CDR3 runs 15 residues. J was trimmed by 1 base and V by 0 bases; bases with no gene match: 2. This chain's CDR3 is CASSLAAGPQETQYF. The CDR3 DNA reads TGTGCCAGCAGCTTAGCAGCGGGGCCCCAAGAGACCCAGTACTTC.

The rearrangement joins TRBV27 to TRBJ2-4; D uncertain. The V end was cut by 5 bases, the J end by 1 base, with 6 bases between. This CDR3 has 13 residues. Germline CDR1 and CDR2: MNHEY and SMNVEV (reference sequence). The CDR3: CASSQRAKNIQYF. The CDR3 DNA reads as TGTGCCAGCAGTCAGAGGGCCAAAAACATTCAGTACTTC.

The chain has TRBV30 and TRBJ2-7, with 9 bases fitting TRBD1. This CDR3 has 14 amino acids. Germline-derived CDR1 and CDR2 are GTSNPN and SVGIG (reference sequence). V shed 0 bases, J shed 6 bases, and the junction held 6 bases outside the gene matches. The DNA of the CDR3 is TGTGCCTGGAGTGTGACAGGGGGTTCGATCGAGCAGTACTTC. It encodes CAWSVTGGSIEQYF. Variable domain in full (rest from reference TRBV30 and TRBJ2-7): SQTIHQWPATLVQPVGSPLSLECTVEGTSNPNLYWYRQAAGRGLQLLFYSVGIGQISSEVPQNLSASRPQDRQFILSSKKLLLSDSGFYLCAWSVTGGSIEQYFGPGTRLTVT.

The chain employs TRBV27 and TRBJ2-1, with TRBD2 matching 8 bases. Germline CDR1 reads MNHEY; CDR2 reads SMNVEV (reference sequence). The CDR3 is made up of 16 amino acids. The J segment lost 7 bases and the V segment lost 5 bases, leaving 13 bases of the junction unmatched. The CDR3: CASSPRSGRGWNEQFF. CDR3 bases: TGTGCCAGCAGTCCCCGGAGCGGGAGAGGGTGGAATGAGCAGTTCTTC.

The chain uses TRBV3-1 (or the pseudogene TRBV3-2) and TRBJ1-3; D uncertain. V gave up 3 bases and J gave up 6 bases, with 15 bases separating them. Germline lookup yields CDR1 LGHDT and CDR2 YNNKEL (reference sequence). This CDR3 is built from 15 residues. CDR3 bases: TGTGCCAGCAGCCAGCAACTACTCGAACAAAACACCATATATTTT. This gives the protein CASSQQLLEQNTIYF.

The chain is built from TRBV19 and TRBJ1-2; 9 nucleotides agree with TRBD1. V was pared by 4 bases and J by 7 bases, with 7 bases of the junction left unmatched. Germline loops: CDR1 LNHDA, CDR2 SQIVND (reference sequence). The CDR3 length is 14 residues. The CDR3 bases are TGTGCCAGTAGTACCCCCGGGACAGGGTCTGGCTACACCTTC. Translating gives CASSTPGTGSGYTF.

This chain joins TRBV4-3 and TRBJ1-2, with TRBD1 as a possible D gene (5 bases). CDR1 and CDR2 from the germline V gene are LGHNA and YSLEER. The V gene lost 0 bases and the J gene lost 8 bases, with 13 bases spanning the gap. The CDR3 has 14 amino acids. CDR3 bases: TGCGCCAGCAGCCAAGATGGGCAGGGAGGGGGCTACACCTTC. It yields the protein CASSQDGQGGGYTF.

The chain links TRBV5-1 to TRBJ1-2; D is perhaps TRBD1 (6 bases). V was shortened by 4 bases and J by 5 bases, with 12 bases between the two germline ends. CDR3 length: 13 amino acids. Germline V gene lookup returns CDR1 SGHRS and CDR2 YFSETQ. Written as DNA, the CDR3 is TGCGCCAGCAGCGCCGGGACACCGTATGGCTACACCTTC. Protein sequence: CASSAGTPYGYTF.

This chain connects TRBV20-1 to TRBJ1-6; 7 nucleotides align to TRBD1. Looked up from germline, CDR1 is DFQATT and CDR2 is SNEGSKA (reference sequence). The CDR3 loop spans 13 amino acids. The V and J ends lost 3 bases and 10 bases, in that order; junction bases with no gene match: 6. The CDR3 spells CSASGRGVSPLHF. The CDR3 nucleotides are TGCAGTGCTAGTGGCAGGGGGGTCTCACCCCTCCACTTT.

The chain carries TRBV7-3 and TRBJ2-1; the match to TRBD2 covers 11 bases. Germline V CDR1 and CDR2: SGHTA, FQGTGA. This CDR3 has 16 residues. J lost 1 base, V lost 4 bases, and 3 bases had no gene match. CDR3: CASSSVAGGSYNEQFF. The CDR3 DNA is TGTGCCAGCAGCTCCGTAGCGGGAGGGTCCTACAATGAGCAGTTCTTC.

This chain joins TRBV5-8 and TRBJ1-2, with unresolved D. The CDR3 totals 14 residues. Germline V gene lookup returns CDR1 SGHTS and CDR2 YDEGEE. V was cut by 0 bases and J by 4 bases, with 10 bases left in between. The CDR3 DNA follows: TGTGCCAGCAGCTTGGGGTCCGTCAGCTATGGCTACACCTTC. Translation: CASSLGSVSYGYTF.

The chain joins TRBV28 to TRBJ2-7, with TRBD2 matching over 8 bases. CDR1 is MDHEN, CDR2 SYDVKM, per germline. CDR3 length: 15 residues. Trimming removed 2 bases from V and 7 bases from J; junction bases left unmatched: 10. The CDR3 bases are TGTGCCAGCAGTTTAAGGAGCGGGAGAGGTGGGGAGCAGTACTTC. Its protein product is CASSLRSGRGGEQYF. The full variable domain, rest sourced from reference TRBV28 and TRBJ2-7, is DVKVTQSSRYLVKRTGEKVFLECVQDMDHENMFWYRQDPGLGLRLIYFSYDVKMKEKGDIPEGYSVSREKKERFSLILESASTNQTSMYLCASSLRSGRGGEQYFGPGTRLTVT.

This chain uses TRBV7-6 with TRBJ1-4, with D possibly matching TRBD1 (6 bases). The V and J ends lost 5 bases and 11 bases respectively, with 24 bases between them. Germline V gene sequence: CDR1 SGHVS, CDR2 FNYEAQ. There are 16 residues in the CDR3. DNA of the CDR3: TGTGCCAGCAGCACCAAATCGAACAGGGATATCGGGAAACTGTTTTTT. It is translated as CASSTKSNRDIGKLFF.

This chain uses TRBV2 with TRBJ2-3; D gene uncertain. Germline loops: CDR1 SNHLY, CDR2 FYNNEI. V lost 6 bases and J 12 bases, leaving 13 bases between the germline ends. CDR3 length equals 11 residues. CDR3 residues: CASRPGPRQYF. CDR3 nucleotides: TGTGCCAGCAGGCCGGGTCCACGACAGTATTTT.

The rearrangement joins TRBV14 to TRBJ1-2; D remains ambiguous. Trimming pared 2 bases from V and 5 bases from J, leaving 9 bases between. CDR1 and CDR2 (germline): SGHDN, FVKESK. The CDR3 covers 13 residues. The CDR3 DNA sequence: TGTGCCAGCAGCCAATCCCGAGGGTATGGCTACACCTTC. Translated, it gives CASSQSRGYGYTF.

The chain links TRBV7-8 to TRBJ1-3; D is possibly TRBD1 (5 bases). In germline, CDR1 is SGHVS, CDR2 FQNEAQ. This CDR3 is built from 15 residues. The V and J ends lost 5 bases and 0 bases respectively, with 11 bases between them. The CDR3 protein is CASSALGGSGNTIYF. CDR3 coding DNA: TGTGCCAGCAGCGCATTGGGGGGCTCTGGAAACACCATATATTTT.

V usage is TRBV5-8 and J usage is TRBJ2-7, with a weak D call TRBD1 (7 bases). Germline CDR1 reads SGHTS; CDR2 reads YDEGEE. The CDR3 covers 15 residues. Trimming removed 3 bases from V and 2 bases from J, with 15 bases in between. The CDR3, as DNA: TGTGCCAGCAGCTCGTGGAGGGGGCCCACCTACGAGCAGTACTTC. It encodes CASSSWRGPTYEQYF.

On this clone: At the DNA level, this CDR3 is encoded by other sequences in the same sample as well. This sequence joins TRBV7-2 and TRBJ1-2, with 9 bases aligning to TRBD1. This CDR3 contains 12 residues. J gave up 4 bases and V 8 bases, and 2 bases lay outside the gene matches. Germline V CDR1 and CDR2: SGHTA, FQGNSA. The CDR3 protein is CASGDRAYGYTF. The CDR3 nucleotides read TGTGCCAGCGGGGACAGGGCCTATGGCTACACCTTC.